This is a list of T cell receptor beta chains from one sample in a study of cytomegalovirus exposure and HLA in healthy donors. Generated by immunoSEQ multiplex PCR, the TCRdb table keeps only in-frame clones and is missing some. Counted here are tens of thousands of clones, more than 70% occurring once; the ten biggest clones make up roughly 51%. Material: PBMCs. Receptors originate from a man between 50 and 59 years old in good health and CMV-seropositive. Each CDR3 is given with its conserved first and last residue. The order of the fields is J gene, D gene, V gene, clone size, CDR3 DNA, CDR3 protein. D genes are given only for firm matches. For some rows the clone size is stated as once, few or many, or as a class when expanded; others skip it.

J: TRBJ1-6
D: NA
V: TRBV7-2
size: NA
DNA: TGTGCCAGCAGCTTTTTGGCCGTAAATTCACCCCTCCACTTT
CDR3: CASSFLAVNSPLHF

J: TRBJ2-7
D: TRBD2
V: TRBV11-2
size: NA
DNA: TGTGCCAGCAGCTTAGCCGGGACTAGCGGGAGAAGAGGCAACGAGCAGTACTTC
CDR3: CASSLAGTSGRRGNEQYF

J: TRBJ1-2
D: NA
V: TRBV14
size: once
DNA: TGTGCCAGCAGCCACTTGTCCTATGGCTACACCTTC
CDR3: CASSHLSYGYTF

J: TRBJ2-1
D: TRBD1
V: TRBV5-1
size: once
DNA: TGCGCCAGCAGCTTGGTAGGGGGCGAGCAGTTCTTC
CDR3: CASSLVGGEQFF

J: TRBJ2-5
D: TRBD1
V: TRBV6-1
size: NA
DNA: TGTGCCAGCAGTCGGGACAGGGGTATAGAGACCCAGTACTTC
CDR3: CASSRDRGIETQYF

J: TRBJ2-5
D: TRBD1
V: TRBV2
size: NA
DNA: TGTGTCAGCAGTGACGGGATTCTACAGGGGGCGAGAGAGACCCAGTACTTC
CDR3: CVSSDGILQGARETQYF

J: TRBJ2-5
D: TRBD1
V: TRBV11-2
size: NA
DNA: TGTGCCAGCAGCCAAGGGGACAGGGGAGGCGAGACCCAGTACTTC
CDR3: CASSQGDRGGETQYF

J: TRBJ2-7
D: NA
V: TRBV5-4
size: NA
DNA: TGTGCCAGCAATAAAGAACAGGACTCCTACGAGCAGTACTTC
CDR3: CASNKEQDSYEQYF

J: TRBJ1-2
D: NA
V: TRBV2
size: few
DNA: TGTGCCAGCAGTGGGACAGCTAACTATGGCTACACCTTC
CDR3: CASSGTANYGYTF

J: TRBJ2-1
D: TRBD2
V: TRBV7-3
size: NA
DNA: TGTGCCAGCAGCGACGGGACTAGCGGCAACAATGAGCAGTTCTTC
CDR3: CASSDGTSGNNEQFF

J: TRBJ2-1
D: TRBD2
V: TRBV28
size: NA
DNA: TGTGCCAGCAGTGCACTTTTCACTAGCGGGAGTAACAATGAGCAGTTCTTC
CDR3: CASSALFTSGSNNEQFF

J: TRBJ2-7
D: TRBD1
V: TRBV7-7
size: NA
DNA: TGTGCTAGCAGCGTTGGACAGGGGAGCTCCTACGAGCAGTACTTC
CDR3: CASSVGQGSSYEQYF

J: TRBJ1-6
D: NA
V: TRBV4-1
size: NA
DNA: TGCGACAGCAGCCAGGAGGTGGGGAGCTCCTATAATTCACCCCTCCACTTT
CDR3: CDSSQEVGSSYNSPLHF

J: TRBJ1-5
D: NA
V: TRBV2
size: NA
DNA: TGTGCCAGCAGTGAAGGAACGAAGGCGGGCGATCAGCCCCAGCATTTT
CDR3: CASSEGTKAGDQPQHF

J: TRBJ2-7
D: NA
V: TRBV5-1
size: NA
DNA: TGCGCCAGCAGTCGGGCGGGAACCTACGAGCAGTACTTC
CDR3: CASSRAGTYEQYF

J: TRBJ1-1
D: NA
V: TRBV6-6
size: NA
DNA: TGTGCCAGCAGTTACGGCGGTGAAGCTTTCTTT
CDR3: CASSYGGEAFF

J: TRBJ2-5
D: NA
V: TRBV6-6
size: NA
DNA: TGTGCCAGCAGTTTAACAGGGTTCCAAGAGACCCAGTACTTC
CDR3: CASSLTGFQETQYF

J: TRBJ2-7
D: TRBD2
V: TRBV4-3
size: NA
DNA: TGCGCCAGCAGCCAAGATTCGGCGGGGGCCTACGAGCAGTACTTC
CDR3: CASSQDSAGAYEQYF

J: TRBJ2-2
D: TRBD1
V: TRBV2
size: NA
DNA: TGTGCCGGGGACAGGGGGACCGGGGAGCTGTTTTTT
CDR3: CAGDRGTGELFF

J: TRBJ2-5
D: TRBD2
V: TRBV5-6
size: NA
DNA: TGTGCCAGCAGCTTCGGACTAGCGGGGGGAAAGGGAGAGACCCAGTACTTC
CDR3: CASSFGLAGGKGETQYF

J: TRBJ2-7
D: TRBD1
V: TRBV6-5
size: NA
DNA: TGTGCCAGCACCCCAAGCCCCCAGGGGGTGTGGGAGCAGTACTTC
CDR3: CASTPSPQGVWEQYF

J: TRBJ1-1
D: TRBD1
V: TRBV30
size: NA
DNA: TGTGCCTGGAGTCCCCAGGACAGGGAACTCACTGAAGCTTTCTTT
CDR3: CAWSPQDRELTEAFF

J: TRBJ2-1
D: TRBD2
V: TRBV6-1
size: few
DNA: TGTGCCAGCAGTGACCCAAAACTAGCGGGGGGTTACAATGAGCAGTTCTTC
CDR3: CASSDPKLAGGYNEQFF

J: TRBJ1-1
D: NA
V: TRBV6-5
size: few
DNA: TGTGCCAGCAGTTACAGAGTGAACACTGAAGCTTTCTTT
CDR3: CASSYRVNTEAFF

J: TRBJ2-1
D: TRBD2
V: TRBV19
size: NA
DNA: TGTGCCAGTACCCAATTCGGACTAGCTTATGAGCAGTTCTTC
CDR3: CASTQFGLAYEQFF

J: TRBJ2-1
D: NA
V: TRBV27
size: NA
DNA: TGTGCCAGCAGTTCGGGGGGCTTGGGATACAATGAGCAGTTCTTC
CDR3: CASSSGGLGYNEQFF

J: TRBJ2-7
D: NA
V: TRBV5-1
size: NA
DNA: TGCGCCAGCAGCTTCCACAGGGGGCGGAGCGGGGGGGCCTACGAGCAGTACTTC
CDR3: CASSFHRGRSGGAYEQYF

J: TRBJ1-5
D: TRBD1
V: TRBV28
size: NA
DNA: TGTGCCAGCGCTCGGGACAGAAATCAGCCCCAGCATTTT
CDR3: CASARDRNQPQHF

J: TRBJ2-6
D: NA
V: TRBV30
size: NA
DNA: TGTGCCTGGAGGAGCCAGGGGCAGAGCGGGGCCAACGTCCTGACTTTC
CDR3: CAWRSQGQSGANVLTF

J: TRBJ1-5
D: TRBD1
V: TRBV4-2
size: NA
DNA: TGTGCCATCAGCCAAGATACGGGACAGGGGGCGGCGGGGCAGCCCCAGCATTTT
CDR3: CAISQDTGQGAAGQPQHF

J: TRBJ1-2
D: TRBD1
V: TRBV6-1
size: NA
DNA: TGTGCCAGCAGTGGTCGATACCCGGGACAGGGAGGAAGTGGCTACACCTTC
CDR3: CASSGRYPGQGGSGYTF

J: TRBJ2-7
D: TRBD2
V: TRBV28
size: few
DNA: TGTGCCAGCAGTTTAGCGGGACTAGCAGCCGAGCAGTACTTC
CDR3: CASSLAGLAAEQYF

J: TRBJ2-3
D: NA
V: TRBV11-1
size: NA
DNA: TGTGCCAGCAGCTTAGGGACACCTCGTAAGGCCGCAGATACGCAGTATTTT
CDR3: CASSLGTPRKAADTQYF

J: TRBJ1-1
D: TRBD1
V: TRBV7-8
size: NA
DNA: TGTGCCAGCAGCTTTGGACAGGGCCCCCCCTTGGACACTGAAGCTTTCTTT
CDR3: CASSFGQGPPLDTEAFF

J: TRBJ1-4
D: NA
V: TRBV7-9
size: NA
DNA: TGTGCCAGCAGCCTACAGGGAACTAATGAAAAACTGTTTTTT
CDR3: CASSLQGTNEKLFF

J: TRBJ2-3
D: TRBD2
V: TRBV4-1
size: NA
DNA: TGCGCCAGCAGCCAAACTAGCGGGAGAAGAACAGATACGCAGTATTTT
CDR3: CASSQTSGRRTDTQYF

J: TRBJ2-5
D: TRBD1
V: TRBV27
size: once
DNA: TGTGCCAGCAGTCCGCGGACAGGGATTTTACAGACCCAGTACTTC
CDR3: CASSPRTGILQTQYF

J: TRBJ1-4
D: TRBD1
V: TRBV30
size: NA
DNA: TGTGCCTGGAGTGTTCTGGGACAGCTTAATGAAAAACTGTTTTTT
CDR3: CAWSVLGQLNEKLFF

J: TRBJ1-1
D: NA
V: TRBV5-1
size: NA
DNA: TGCGCCAGCAGCTCCGGGGGGCCGAACACTGAAGCTTTCTTT
CDR3: CASSSGGPNTEAFF

J: TRBJ2-5
D: TRBD1
V: TRBV28
size: NA
DNA: TGTGCCAGCAGTTTAGCGACAGGGGGTGAGACCCAGTACTTC
CDR3: CASSLATGGETQYF

J: TRBJ2-7
D: NA
V: TRBV9
size: NA
DNA: TGTGCCAGCAGCTCCCAGGGGCTCCGCTCCTACGAGCAGTACTTC
CDR3: CASSSQGLRSYEQYF

J: TRBJ1-5
D: TRBD1
V: TRBV2
size: once
DNA: TGTGCCAGCAGTCGGGACAGTATGGCTCAGCCCCAGCATTTT
CDR3: CASSRDSMAQPQHF

J: TRBJ2-7
D: NA
V: TRBV28
size: once
DNA: TGTGCCAGCATCTCGGGATCCTACGAGCAGTACTTC
CDR3: CASISGSYEQYF

J: TRBJ1-4
D: TRBD1
V: TRBV5-1
size: NA
DNA: TGCGCCAGCAGCCCAGGACAGGGCCGAGCTAATGAAAAACTGTTTTTT
CDR3: CASSPGQGRANEKLFF

J: TRBJ1-4
D: TRBD1
V: TRBV19
size: NA
DNA: TGTGCCAGTAGTACAGACCGGGACAGTAAGGAAAAACTGTTTTTT
CDR3: CASSTDRDSKEKLFF

J: TRBJ2-1
D: NA
V: TRBV7-6
size: NA
DNA: TGTGCCAGCAGCTTAGATGCGGGAAGCTACAATGAGCAGTTCTTC
CDR3: CASSLDAGSYNEQFF

J: TRBJ2-1
D: TRBD2
V: TRBV7-9
size: NA
DNA: TGTGCCAGCAGCTTCGGCGAGCGGGAGAACAATGAGCAGTTCTTC
CDR3: CASSFGERENNEQFF

J: TRBJ2-5
D: NA
V: TRBV13
size: NA
DNA: TGTGCCAGCAGCGGCGGAGCTGATGGGGAGACCCAGTACTTC
CDR3: CASSGGADGETQYF

J: TRBJ1-5
D: NA
V: TRBV7-9
size: NA
DNA: TGTGCCAGCAGCTTAGGAGGCGTCGGCCAGCCCCAGCATTTT
CDR3: CASSLGGVGQPQHF

J: TRBJ1-2
D: NA
V: TRBV7-2
size: NA
DNA: TGTGCCAGCAGCTTTAAGGAGATCAACTATGGCTACACCTTC
CDR3: CASSFKEINYGYTF

J: TRBJ1-1
D: TRBD1
V: TRBV19
size: NA
DNA: TGTGCCAGTAGTTCTCGGACAGGAGAAGGGAAAGGCACTGAAGCTTTCTTT
CDR3: CASSSRTGEGKGTEAFF

J: TRBJ2-3
D: TRBD2
V: TRBV7-9
size: NA
DNA: TGTGCCAGCAGCCCTGTAAGCGGGAGTTTGACAGATACGCAGTATTTT
CDR3: CASSPVSGSLTDTQYF

J: TRBJ1-2
D: NA
V: TRBV5-1
size: few
DNA: TGCGCCAGCAGCTTGGACAGTTACTATGGCTACACCTTC
CDR3: CASSLDSYYGYTF